The clone carrying this T cell receptor (beta chain) was observed a few times. Its matching antigen is unknown. These data originate in a study of T-cell reconstitution after alpha-beta-depleted transplantation in children. The library targeted TCRbeta and was prepared with unique molecular identifiers. A single record per CDR3 protein comes from TCRdb applying MiXCR to the PCR reads. The sample contains nearly 350,000 distinct CDR3 sequences, 15% to 20% of which appear only once. The CDR3 has 14 residues. Germline V gene data show CDR1 as SEHNR and CDR2 as FQNEAQ (reference sequence). V was cut by 6 bases and J by 3 bases, with 14 bases left in between. Study-wide results and limits: The study traced high day-60 TCRbeta diversity in some patients to surviving recipient T cells and thymic progenitors.

The input for sequencing was PBMCs, mostly from graft donor cells, taken 360 days after TCRalphabeta/CD19-depleted stem cell transplant. The source of this sequence is a male patient aged 2-9 years who had a stem cell transplant for acute lymphoblastic leukemia, so the T cells may come from the graft donor. The V call is TRBV7-9, the J call TRBJ2-5; weak D call: TRBD1 (6 bases). In DNA, the CDR3 is TGTGCCAGCAGTTATTCGACAGGCAAAGAGACCCAGTACTTC. Protein sequence: CASSYSTGKETQYF. The full variable domain, its missing parts supplied by reference TRBV7-9 and TRBJ2-5, is DTGVSQNPRHKITKRGQNVTFRCDPISEHNRLYWYRQTLGQGPEFLTYFQNEAQLEKSRLLSDRFSAERPKGSFSTLEIQRTEQGDSAMYLCASSYSTGKETQYFGPGTRLLVL.